This T cell receptor beta chain comes out of a study of Graves' ophthalmopathy and Graves' hyperthyroidism. This clonotype was seen only a few times. The CDR3 is 17 residues long. V was shortened by 0 bases and J by 3 bases, with 18 bases between the two germline ends. CDR1 is MNHNS, CDR2 SASEGT, per germline. RNA transcripts were the template, and TCR beta CDR3 regions were amplified from them. HTBI primers were used in a first-round RT-PCR, which preceded a second-round multiplex PCR. TCRdb independently ran MiXCR on the multiplex PCR reads; one entry per CDR3 protein. The table records under 200,000 distinct CDR3 sequences, roughly two fifths of them present only once. Ophthalmopathic donors had moderate-to-severe activity, CAS ≥3 and NOSPECS ≥4, with disease that had lasted under 3 months.

The sample comprised peripheral blood. The chain uses TRBV6-1 and TRBJ2-7; D is uncertain. The receptor was derived from a woman aged 40 to 55 with Graves' ophthalmopathy. DNA for the CDR3: TGTGCCAGCAGTGAAGCAAGAGGCCCTAGTCCCCTCTACGAGCAGTACTTC. Translating it yields CASSEARGPSPLYEQYF.